This T cell receptor (beta chain) originates from a study of T cell responses to AZD1222 COVID-19 vaccine. Study-wide findings and caveats: Of the AZD1222 recipients, only 5 or 6 were seropositive at baseline. In the spike-specific TCR repertoire, nearly half reportedly target unmutated variant regions. After the peak T cell response, and only then, were repertoires sampled. The donor cohort was predominantly white British with a female majority, and clonal diversity may have been underestimated.

CDR3 length: 17 residues. Germline-derived CDR1 and CDR2 are LGHNA and YNFKEQ. The trim removed 7 bases at V and 1 base at J, leaving 10 bases unmatched. This clone was seen a single time. Its antigen is undetermined. Sequencing used immunoSEQ multiplex PCR; TCRdb keeps in-frame clones, though not all of them. In the table there are more than 95,000 clones, 80% to 90% of which are singletons. This clonotype was sampled from an adult in good health. Sequencing was performed on peripheral blood, taken on day 0 of AZD1222 vaccination. The chain uses TRBV4-2 and TRBJ2-2, with 9 positions matching TRBD2. Here the CDR3 DNA reads TGTGCCAGCACCCGGGGACCAGCGGGAGGGAACACCGGGGAGCTGTTTTTT. Translation gives CASTRGPAGGNTGELFF.